The text below deals with one TCR beta chain. Antigen: not known. The CDR3 totals 20 residues. V lost 0 bases, J lost 0 bases, and 21 bases lay in between. Germline V lookup: CDR1 MGHRA, CDR2 YSYEKL. These data belong to a study of cytomegalovirus exposure and HLA in healthy donors. The PCR employed 60 Vbeta primers together with 13 Jbeta primers. Some clones are missing from TCRdb's copy, which holds only in-frame ones; the method was immunoSEQ multiplex PCR. The sample yields some 110,000 clones, around two thirds seen once. Study-level findings and limits: Exclusion applied to some V segments, including TRBV6-2 and TRBV6-3, as they were indistinguishable.

The receptor was derived from a man in his 60s in good health and CMV-seropositive. The V gene is TRBV4-1, the J gene TRBJ1-5; D not certain. Source material: PBMCs. This chain's CDR3 is CASSQESRGVGGYSNQPQHF. CDR3 DNA: TGCGCCAGCAGCCAAGAATCCCGTGGGGTTGGAGGGTATAGCAATCAGCCCCAGCATTTT.